The entry below describes one TCR beta chain. Its specificity is not known. This sample was taken from a study of Ad26.COV2.S vaccination and SARS-CoV-2 variants. Repertoires were generated with immunoSEQ multiplex PCR, while TCRdb's copy carries only in-frame clones and drops some. The sample has roughly 180,000 clones; around 88% are singletons. Points from the study as a whole: Using TCR breadth and depth analyses may have led to underestimated total T cell responses. Vaccine recipients posted higher spike-specific TCR breadth than their placebo counterparts.

V trimming: 0 bases; J trimming: 2 bases; junction bases outside the gene matches: 7. This CDR3 spans 17 amino acids. Germline V gene sequence: CDR1 MGHRA, CDR2 YSYEKL. The specimen was peripheral blood, collected after recovery from COVID-19. This chain links TRBV4-1 with TRBJ2-1; 7 bases fit TRBD2. This clonotype was obtained from a human donor who had recovered from COVID-19. The CDR3 region is CASSQEPSGLAYNEQFF. The DNA for the CDR3 is TGCGCCAGCAGCCAAGAGCCTAGCGGTCTAGCCTACAATGAGCAGTTCTTC.